Listed here are 11 T cell receptor beta chains from one sample, sequenced in a study of patients and donors after allogeneic stem cell transplantation. MiXCR was run by TCRdb on the RT-PCR reads, yielding one entry per CDR3 protein. The sample lists about 410,000 distinct CDR3 sequences, about a sixth occurring once. Input material: blood, either unsorted or a sorted T cell fraction (not recorded which). Receptors originate from a human donor who was either an allogeneic HSCT recipient or a stem cell or donor lymphocyte infusion donor (not recorded which). It is not recorded whose cells these are; they may come from a transplant donor.

The table lists this clonotype with a few counts. The rearrangement links TRBV7-9 to TRBJ2-1; either TRBD1 or TRBD2 may supply D (5 bases each). Germline V CDR1 and CDR2: SEHNR, FQNEAQ (reference sequence). Trimming stripped 5 bases from V and 6 bases from J, with 14 bases between. The CDR3 has 14 residues. CDR3 amino acids: CASSPAGAPNEQFF. The CDR3 DNA reads as TGTGCCAGCAGCCCGGCCGGGGCCCCCAATGAGCAGTTCTTC. Full variable domain (missing parts from reference TRBV7-9 and TRBJ2-1): DTGVSQNPRHKITKRGQNVTFRCDPISEHNRLYWYRQTLGQGPEFLTYFQNEAQLEKSRLLSDRFSAERPKGSFSTLEIQRTEQGDSAMYLCASSPAGAPNEQFFGPGTRLTVL.

This clonotype occurred many times. CDR3 DNA: TGTGCCAGCAGGAATCCGGGGAGCACTGAAGCTTTCTTT. It encodes CASRNPGSTEAFF. The rearrangement joins TRBV6-2 or TRBV6-3 to TRBJ1-1, with no clear D. The CDR3 has 13 amino acids. Trimming left V 6 bases short and J 4 bases short, with 12 bases between. CDR1 is MNHEY, CDR2 SVGEGT, per germline.

This CDR3 is CASSPWTSKDYEQYF. DNA of the CDR3: TGTGCCAGCTCCCCTTGGACTAGCAAGGACTACGAGCAGTACTTC. The V gene is TRBV2, the J gene TRBJ2-7, with 8 bases matching TRBD2. The CDR3 spans 15 residues. The V gene end was trimmed by 8 bases and the J gene end by 3 bases; junction bases not matched to a gene: 12. CDR1 SNHLY and CDR2 FYNNEI come from the germline V gene.

This clonotype appeared once. The genes are TRBV5-4 and TRBJ2-6, with TRBD1 matching over 9 bases. With 2 bases clipped from V and 2 bases from J, the junction kept 5 bases outside the gene matches. CDR3 length: 17 amino acids. Germline V gene sequence: CDR1 SGHNT, CDR2 YYREEE (reference sequence). CDR3 loop: CASSLGQGPPGANVLTF. The CDR3 coding sequence is TGTGCCAGCAGCTTAGGACAGGGGCCGCCTGGGGCCAACGTCCTGACTTTC.

This clonotype has more than one count but fewer than ten. The rearrangement joins TRBV6-2 or TRBV6-3 to TRBJ2-1; D not resolved. With 6 bases removed from V and 6 bases from J, the gap between germline ends came to 15 bases. The CDR3 has 14 residues. Germline CDR1 and CDR2: MNHEY and SVGEGT. The CDR3 nucleotides read TGTGCCAGCAGCCCGGAGAGCAGGTTCAATGAGCAGTTCTTC. Protein product: CASSPESRFNEQFF.

This clonotype occurred a few times. The chain couples TRBV20-1 to TRBJ1-2; the D is unclear. The germline CDR1 and CDR2 sequences are DFQATT and SNEGSKA (reference sequence). The CDR3 length is 16 residues. V was cut by 2 bases and J by 0 bases, with 16 bases left in between. CDR3 region: CSARSPASWSNYGYTF. CDR3 nucleotide sequence: TGCAGTGCTAGATCCCCGGCGAGCTGGTCTAACTATGGCTACACCTTC.

This clonotype was counted between two and nine times. This chain links TRBV10-3 with TRBJ1-2; TRBD1 might be the D (6 bases). Trimming cost V 3 bases and J 2 bases, with 10 bases left between them. CDR1 and CDR2 from the germline V gene are ENHRY and SYGVKD. CDR3 length: 14 amino acids. The CDR3 DNA is TGTGCCATCAGTGAAGGGGGGCCGAACTATGGCTACACCTTC. It specifies CAISEGGPNYGYTF.

This clonotype came up a few times. The chain combines TRBV5-1 with TRBJ2-1; the match to TRBD2 covers 9 bases. The CDR3 is 15 residues long. The V segment lost 0 bases and the J segment 5 bases; nucleotides outside the gene matches: 3. Per germline, CDR1 SGHRS and CDR2 YFSETQ. The CDR3 nucleotides are TGCGCCAGCAGCTTGGTTGGACTAGCGAACAATGAGCAGTTCTTC. Amino acids: CASSLVGLANNEQFF.

This clonotype appeared many times. This chain uses TRBV12-3 or TRBV12-4 with TRBJ1-5; 7 positions match TRBD1. Trimming at V came to 7 bases and at J to 2 bases, leaving 8 bases not matched to a gene. The CDR3 runs 15 residues. CDR3 amino acids: CASTHRGRGNQPQHF. The CDR3, as DNA: TGTGCCAGCACCCACAGGGGTAGGGGCAATCAGCCCCAGCATTTT.

This clonotype was picked up a small number of times. The chain links TRBV12-3 or TRBV12-4 to TRBJ1-1; a weak D match, TRBD1 (5 bases). The CDR3 runs to 15 residues. Trimming cost V 3 bases and J 8 bases, with 19 bases left between them. The CDR3 sequence is CASSFTGREREEAFF. The DNA for the CDR3 is TGTGCCAGCAGTTTTACGGGCAGGGAAAGGGAGGAAGCTTTCTTT.

In this sample, this clonotype turned up many times. The rearrangement joins TRBV29-1 to TRBJ2-2; TRBD2 matches 12 bases. V dropped 5 bases and J dropped 1; count of bases not matched to a gene: 2. The CDR3 consists of 15 residues. The germline gives CDR1 SQVTM, CDR2 ANQGSEA. The CDR3 DNA sequence: TGCAGCGTTACTAGCGGGGGGAAGAACACCGGGGAGCTGTTTTTT. Residues: CSVTSGGKNTGELFF.